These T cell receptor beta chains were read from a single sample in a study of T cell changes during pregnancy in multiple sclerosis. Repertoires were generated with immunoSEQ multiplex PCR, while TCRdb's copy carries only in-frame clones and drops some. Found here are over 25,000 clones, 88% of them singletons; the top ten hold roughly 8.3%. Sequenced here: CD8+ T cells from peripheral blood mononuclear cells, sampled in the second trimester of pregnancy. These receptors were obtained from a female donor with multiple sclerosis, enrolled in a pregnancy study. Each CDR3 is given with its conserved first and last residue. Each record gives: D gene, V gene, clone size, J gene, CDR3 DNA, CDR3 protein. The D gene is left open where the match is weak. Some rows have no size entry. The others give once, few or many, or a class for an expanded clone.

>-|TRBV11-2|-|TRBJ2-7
TGTGCCAGCAGCCCCGAGGTAGCCAGGGGAGACCACGAGCAGTACTTC
CASSPEVARGDHEQYF
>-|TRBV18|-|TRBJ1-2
TGTGCCAGCTCACCATTTGGGACTGGGCAGCCTAGCTATGGCTACACCTTC
CASSPFGTGQPSYGYTF
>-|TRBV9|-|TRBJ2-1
TGTGCCAGCAGCCCATATAGGACATGGAACAATGAGCAGTTCTTC
CASSPYRTWNNEQFF
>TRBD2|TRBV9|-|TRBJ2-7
TGTGCCAGCAGCGTAGTAAGCGGGGGCGAGCAGTACTTC
CASSVVSGGEQYF
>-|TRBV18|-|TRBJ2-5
TGTGCCAGCCAGAAAAACGCAGGTGGAGAGACCCAGTACTTC
CASQKNAGGETQYF
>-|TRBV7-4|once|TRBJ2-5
TGTGCCAGCAGCTTAGGGGGTCGAGGGAGCGAGACCCAGTACTTC
CASSLGGRGSETQYF
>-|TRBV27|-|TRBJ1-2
TGTGCCAGCTCGAACTTCCATGGCTACACCTTC
CASSNFHGYTF
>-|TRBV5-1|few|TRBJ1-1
TGCGCCAGCAGCTTTTTCCCAGGGGTCACTGAAGCTTTCTTT
CASSFFPGVTEAFF
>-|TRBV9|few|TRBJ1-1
TGTGCCAGCAGCCGTGGGGGTAGCGGAGGGACTGAAGCTTTCTTT
CASSRGGSGGTEAFF
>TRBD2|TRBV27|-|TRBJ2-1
TGTGCCAGCGGAATACTAGCGGGTTCCTACAATGAGCAGTTCTTC
CASGILAGSYNEQFF
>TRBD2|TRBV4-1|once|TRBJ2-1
TGCGCCAGCTGGAGCGGGGGGCTACAGAATGAGCAGTTCTTC
CASWSGGLQNEQFF
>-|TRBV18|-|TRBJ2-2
TGTGCCAGCTCACCACGGGCAGGGTCTAGGGCCACCGGGGAGCTGTTTTTT
CASSPRAGSRATGELFF
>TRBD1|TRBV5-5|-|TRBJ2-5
TGTGCCAGCAGCATTACAGGGGTCTTAGAGACCCAGTACTTC
CASSITGVLETQYF
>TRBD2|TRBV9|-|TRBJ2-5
TGTGCCAGCAGCGGGGGACTAGCGGGGAGAGAGACCCAGTACTTC
CASSGGLAGRETQYF
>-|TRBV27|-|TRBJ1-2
TGTGCCAGCAGTCCAATCGACATATCCCGGGGCTACACCTTC
CASSPIDISRGYTF
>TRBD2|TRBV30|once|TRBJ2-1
TGTGCCTGCTATAGCGGGGGGGACAATGAGCAGTTCTTC
CACYSGGDNEQFF
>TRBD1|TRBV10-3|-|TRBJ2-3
TGTGCCGCCACAGGGGTGGGAGAACGGCATACGCAGTATTTT
CAATGVGERHTQYF
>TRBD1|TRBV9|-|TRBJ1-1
TGTGCCAGCAGCGTAGCCGAGACGGGACAGGATAACACTGAAGCTTTCTTT
CASSVAETGQDNTEAFF
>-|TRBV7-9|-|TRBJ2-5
TGTGCCAGCAGCTTATCCCCACAAGAGACCCAGTACTTC
CASSLSPQETQYF
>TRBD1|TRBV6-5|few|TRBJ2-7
TGTGCCAGCAGTTACTCGGCAGGGGGCTCCTACGAGCAGTACTTC
CASSYSAGGSYEQYF
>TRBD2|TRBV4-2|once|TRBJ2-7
TGTGCCAGCAGCCAAGATAGGGGACTAGCGGTCGAGCAGTACTTC
CASSQDRGLAVEQYF
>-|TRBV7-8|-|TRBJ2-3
TGTGCCAGCAGTCTAGCAGACCCAGATACGCAGTATTTT
CASSLADPDTQYF
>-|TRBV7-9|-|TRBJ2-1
TGTGCCAGCAGCTTAGGTAGTTACAATGAGCAGTTCTTC
CASSLGSYNEQFF
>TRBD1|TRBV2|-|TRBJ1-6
TGTGCCAGCACATGGGACAGGGAGAATAATTCACCCCTCCACTTT
CASTWDRENNSPLHF
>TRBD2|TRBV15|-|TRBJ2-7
TGTGCCACCAGCAGAGGATTAGCGGGAGGTCCGGCGTTC
CATSRGLAGGPAF
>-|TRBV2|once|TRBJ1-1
TGTGCCAGCAGTGAACTCGGCGGATCCATGAACACTGAAGCTTTCTTT
CASSELGGSMNTEAFF
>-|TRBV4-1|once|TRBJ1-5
TGCGCCAGCAGCCAAGATCCAGGTCCGGCTCAGCCCCAGCATTTT
CASSQDPGPAQPQHF
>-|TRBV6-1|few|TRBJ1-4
TGTGCCAGCAGCCCCGGTCCCGCAACTAATGAAAAACTGTTTTTT
CASSPGPATNEKLFF
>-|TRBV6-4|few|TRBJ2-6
TGTGCCAGCAGTGACAGGGGGGGGGCCAACGTCCTGACTTTC
CASSDRGGANVLTF
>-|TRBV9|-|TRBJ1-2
TGTGCCAGCAGCGTAATGGAGGGGCTGGGGGGCTACACCTTC
CASSVMEGLGGYTF
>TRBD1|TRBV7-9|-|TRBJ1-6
TGTGCCAGCAGCTCGCACGTGGAGGGACAGCTCCTTTATAATTCACCCCTCCACTTT
CASSSHVEGQLLYNSPLHF
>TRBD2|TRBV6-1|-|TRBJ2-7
TGTGCCAGCAGCCAGGGACTAGCGGGGTCCTACGAGCAGTACTTC
CASSQGLAGSYEQYF
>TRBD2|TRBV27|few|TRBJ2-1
TGTGCCAGCAGTAGCGGGGCCTCCTACAATGAGCAGTTCTTC
CASSSGASYNEQFF
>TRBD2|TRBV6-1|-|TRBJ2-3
TGTGCCAGCAGTGGGGCGGGGGAGGTAGATACGCAGTATTTT
CASSGAGEVDTQYF
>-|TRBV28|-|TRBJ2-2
TGTGCCAGCAGTTCAACAGGGTTCACCGGGGAGCTGTTTTTT
CASSSTGFTGELFF
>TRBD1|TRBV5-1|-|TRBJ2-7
TGCGCCAGCAGCCTAGTACCGGGACAGGGACTTACCTACGAGCAGTACTTC
CASSLVPGQGLTYEQYF
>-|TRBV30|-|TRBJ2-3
TGTGCCTGGGTCTACACAGATACGCAGTATTTT
CAWVYTDTQYF